These T cell receptor beta chains were read from a single sample in a study of spatial heterogeneity in lung cancer. TCRdb reanalysed the 5' RACE reads using MiXCR and keeps one entry per CDR3 protein. Here the sample spans about 25,000 distinct CDR3 sequences, roughly 7% being singletons. Here the sequenced sample was PBMCs, taken at surgery. Every receptor here comes from a male donor with early-stage non-small cell lung cancer. CDR3s include the opening cysteine and the closing phenylalanine or tryptophan. The D gene is left open where the match is weak. For some rows the clone size is stated as once, few or many, or as a class when expanded; others skip it.

many	TRBV3-1	.	TRBJ2-7	TGTGCCAGCAGCCAGAACCGCTACGAGCAGTACTTC	CASSQNRYEQYF
many	TRBV19	TRBD1	TRBJ2-5	TGTGCCAGTAGTGACAGGGCAGAAGAGACCCAGTACTTC	CASSDRAEETQYF
few	TRBV27	TRBD1	TRBJ1-1	TGTGCCAGCAGTTGGACAGGCATGAACACTGAAGCTTTCTTT	CASSWTGMNTEAFF
many	TRBV19	.	TRBJ2-3	TGTGCCAGTAGTACGGACAGAGCCACAGATACGCAGTATTTT	CASSTDRATDTQYF
many	TRBV10-3	TRBD2	TRBJ2-3	TGTGCCATCAGCTGGCGGGGGACTAGCACAGATACGCAGTATTTT	CAISWRGTSTDTQYF
few	TRBV7-2	TRBD2	TRBJ2-5	TGTGCCAGCAGCTTTTATGGTAGCGGGGGAGAGACCCAGTACTTC	CASSFYGSGGETQYF
.	TRBV9	.	TRBJ1-5	TGTGCCAGCAGCGTCGGGTTCGGGGGTACGAGCAATCAGCCCCAGCATTTT	CASSVGFGGTSNQPQHF
few	TRBV2	.	TRBJ2-1	TGTGCCAGCGGGGTCTCCAATGAGCAGTTCTTC	CASGVSNEQFF
many	TRBV18	.	TRBJ2-7	TGTGCCAGCTCACCAGGGCATTTGTCGGGGCGACGGTACGAGCAGTACTTC	CASSPGHLSGRRYEQYF
few	TRBV4-1	.	TRBJ1-1	TGCGCCAGCAGCCATGGGGAGGGGGACACTGAAGCTTTCTTT	CASSHGEGDTEAFF
many	TRBV28	.	TRBJ1-5	TGTGCCAGCAGGACAGTTTATAGCAATCAGCCCCAGCATTTT	CASRTVYSNQPQHF
many	TRBV6-5	TRBD2	TRBJ2-1	TGTGCCAGCATGGGGACTAGCGGGACTTATAATGAGCAGTTCTTC	CASMGTSGTYNEQFF
many	TRBV9	.	TRBJ2-2	TGTGCCAGCAGCGTAGGAGTATCGGGCACCGGGGAGCTGTTTTTT	CASSVGVSGTGELFF
.	TRBV20-1	.	TRBJ2-1	TGCAGTGCTACATTCAACAATGAGCAGTTCTTC	CSATFNNEQFF
.	TRBV18	.	TRBJ1-2	TGTGCCAGCTCACTACAGGGCAGTAACTATGGCTACACCTTC	CASSLQGSNYGYTF
many	TRBV5-5	.	TRBJ2-1	TGTGCCAGCAGCTTTAATGAGCAGTTCTTC	CASSFNEQFF
many	TRBV5-1	TRBD1	TRBJ1-1	TGCGCCAGCAGCAGGGGACAGGTCTTTCGAGGGGGTGAAGCTTTCTTT	CASSRGQVFRGGEAFF
.	TRBV12-3/TRBV12-4	.	TRBJ1-2	TGTGCCAGCAGGGGGGACGGCTTTAACTATGGCTACACCTTC	CASRGDGFNYGYTF
few	TRBV7-2	TRBD1	TRBJ2-5	TGTGCCAGCAGCCCACCGGCCTGGACAGGGCAAGAGACCCAGTACTTC	CASSPPAWTGQETQYF
.	TRBV10-1	TRBD2	TRBJ2-7	TGCGCCGGAGAGACTAGCGGGACTACCTACGAGCAGTACTTC	CAGETSGTTYEQYF
many	TRBV18	.	TRBJ2-3	TGTGCCAGCTCACAGTTTCAGCAAGGCACAGATACGCAGTATTTT	CASSQFQQGTDTQYF
many	TRBV14	.	TRBJ2-2	TGTGCCAGCAGTCGTCCCCAAGGTGCCGGGGAGCTGTTTTTT	CASSRPQGAGELFF
many	TRBV20-1	.	TRBJ1-5	TGCAGTGCTAGAGATTTCGGGGGTAAGGTTAGCAATCAGCCCCAGCATTTT	CSARDFGGKVSNQPQHF
medium-sized	TRBV6-5	.	TRBJ2-2	TGTGCCAGCAGACCGGACACCTACACCGGGGAGCTGTTTTTT	CASRPDTYTGELFF
.	TRBV7-2	TRBD1	TRBJ1-2	TGTGCCAGCAGCTCGACGGTGGGACAGGCGGGCTATGGCTACACCTTC	CASSSTVGQAGYGYTF
many	TRBV2	.	TRBJ2-1	TGTGCCAGCGGGCTCTTTAGAGACAATGAGCAGTTCTTC	CASGLFRDNEQFF